Below, 19 T cell receptor beta chains from the same sample are listed, as sequenced in a study of graft-versus-host responses after intestinal transplantation. The repertoire was sequenced with immunoSEQ multiplex PCR; TCRdb's copy has only in-frame clones and lacks some. The table includes some 82,000 clones, roughly 84% detected once. No antigen is known for these receptors. The source was unstimulated CD8+ T cells sorted from spleen or lymph node cells, collected before transplant. These receptors came from a human donor who was the organ donor for an intestinal transplant.

This rearrangement joins TRBV2 to TRBJ1-4, with a tentative D call TRBD1 (6 bases). The germline V gene encodes CDR1 SNHLY and CDR2 FYNNEI. V was cut by 9 bases and J by 5 bases, with 10 bases left in between. The CDR3 runs to 12 residues. The CDR3: CASRTVNEKLFF. The CDR3 region has the DNA TGTGCCAGTCGGACAGTGAATGAAAAACTGTTTTTT.

CDR3: CASSVTSGQPQHF. The CDR3 DNA is TGTGCCAGCAGCGTTACATCCGGTCAGCCCCAGCATTTT. The chain uses TRBV6-5 and TRBJ1-5; no clear D. The CDR3 spans 13 residues. V shed 6 bases and J shed 6 bases, with 12 bases lying between them. The germline CDR1 and CDR2 sequences are MNHEY and SVGAGI.

This clone was seen a single time. Other DNA sequences in this sample translate to the same CDR3. The genes are TRBV4-1 and TRBJ2-1; 15 nucleotides align to TRBD2. In germline, CDR1 is MGHRA, CDR2 YSYEKL. Trimming took 8 bases from V and 6 from J; bases not matched to a gene: 2. The CDR3 length is 14 residues. As DNA, the CDR3 is TGCGCCAGCGGACTAGCGGGAGGGCCCAATGAGCAGTTCTTC. It encodes CASGLAGGPNEQFF.

This sequence joins TRBV2 and TRBJ1-3, with D tentatively TRBD1 (5 bases). This CDR3 has 18 residues. CDR1 and CDR2 from the germline V gene are SNHLY and FYNNEI. The V and J ends lost 8 bases and 0 bases respectively, with 23 bases between them. CDR3 nucleotide sequence: TGTGCCAGCGGCATTCGGGCAGGGCGAATAGGCTCTGGAAACACCATATATTTT. Amino acids: CASGIRAGRIGSGNTIYF.

This clone was observed a handful of times. The rearrangement links TRBV12-5 to TRBJ2-1, with TRBD2 matching 11 bases. CDR1 is LGHNT and CDR2 is FRNRAP in the germline V gene. CDR3 length: 19 residues. Losses at the gene ends were 7 bases for V and 0 bases for J; bases not matched to a gene: 14. The DNA for the CDR3 is TGTGCTAGTGCCATAGATAGCGGGGGGGAACCTAGCTCCTACAATGAGCAGTTCTTC. As protein: CASAIDSGGEPSSYNEQFF.

This clone was detected once. The chain combines TRBV9 with TRBJ1-2; no clear D gene. V was clipped by 1 base and J by 5 bases, with 18 bases between them. The CDR3 is 16 amino acids. The germline V gene encodes CDR1 SGDLS and CDR2 YYNGEE. The CDR3 coding sequence is TGTGCCAGCAGCGTAAGCGCTCTCTGGGCGGATTATGGCTACACCTTC. This translates into CASSVSALWADYGYTF.

The rearrangement joins TRBV5-5 to TRBJ1-2, with 7 bases that match TRBD1. Per germline, CDR1 SGHKS and CDR2 YYEKEE (reference sequence). The CDR3 is 13 residues long. V was pared by 0 bases and J by 6 bases, with 2 bases of the junction left unmatched. The CDR3 DNA reads as TGTGCCAGCAGCTTGGACAGGGGCCATGGCTACACCTTC. Translated: CASSLDRGHGYTF.

The CDR3 spells CASTKTPRQVYGYTF. The DNA for the CDR3 is TGCGCCAGCACCAAAACTCCACGACAGGTCTATGGCTACACCTTC. V gene TRBV5-1 combines with J gene TRBJ1-2; possible D gene TRBD1, 6 bases. V lost 6 bases, J lost 4 bases, and 19 bases lay in between. CDR1 and CDR2 from the germline V gene are SGHRS and YFSETQ. The CDR3 has 15 residues.

This sequence joins TRBV11-2 and TRBJ1-1, with TRBD1 as a possible D gene (6 bases). Germline CDR1 and CDR2: SGHAT and FQNNGV. CDR3 length: 14 amino acids. Trimming stripped 4 bases from V and 0 bases from J, with 9 bases between. The DNA for the CDR3 is TGTGCCAGCAGCTGGGGGCCGCTGAACACTGAAGCTTTCTTT. Amino acid sequence: CASSWGPLNTEAFF.

The CDR3 nucleotides are TGTGCCAGCAGTCTAGTCTCTGGGGCCAACGTCCTGACTTTC. This gives the protein CASSLVSGANVLTF. The chain is built from TRBV28 and TRBJ2-6; D unclear. V was pared by 5 bases and J by 0 bases, with 5 bases between. The CDR3 is made up of 14 amino acids. From germline, CDR1 is MDHEN and CDR2 SYDVKM.

This clone was observed a single time. The chain joins TRBV9 to TRBJ1-1, with 8 bases fitting TRBD1. This CDR3 comprises 14 residues. Germline V gene lookup returns CDR1 SGDLS and CDR2 YYNGEE. V shed 4 bases and J 2 bases; nucleotides not matched to a gene: 4. CDR3 sequence (DNA): TGTGCCAGCAGCTCAGGACAGGGTAACACTGAAGCTTTCTTT. Translated: CASSSGQGNTEAFF.

For the CDR3, the DNA is TGCGCCAGCAGCCAAGATTTTGGCGGGGTTACCTACGAGCAGTACTTC. This translates into CASSQDFGGVTYEQYF. This chain connects TRBV4-1 to TRBJ2-7, with D possibly TRBD2 on 6 matching bases. V lost 0 bases and J 2 bases, leaving 14 bases between the germline ends. CDR1 and CDR2 (germline): MGHRA, YSYEKL. The length of the CDR3 is 16 residues.

This clone was detected only a few times. The V call is TRBV28, the J call TRBJ2-7; no clear D gene. This CDR3 has 14 amino acids. With 6 bases removed from V and 0 bases from J, the gap between germline ends came to 12 bases. CDR1 is MDHEN, CDR2 SYDVKM, per germline. CDR3 residues: CASRSPSLSYEQYF. The DNA for the CDR3 is TGTGCCAGCAGAAGCCCTTCCCTCTCCTACGAGCAGTACTTC.

The rearrangement uses TRBV4-1 and TRBJ2-2; the match to TRBD2 covers 11 bases. Germline-derived CDR1 and CDR2 are MGHRA and YSYEKL. The length of the CDR3 is 16 residues. Trimming at V came to 4 bases and at J to 9 bases, leaving 10 bases not matched to a gene. CDR3 residues: CASSRRLAGPPRELFF. The CDR3 DNA reads as TGCGCCAGCAGCCGCAGACTAGCGGGGCCCCCCCGGGAGCTGTTTTTT.

The chain joins TRBV27 to TRBJ2-5; D may be TRBD2 (6 bases). CDR1 and CDR2 from the germline V gene are MNHEY and SMNVEV (reference sequence). This CDR3 has 13 residues. The V gene lost 1 base and the J gene lost 5 bases, with 8 bases spanning the gap. The CDR3 coding sequence is TGTGCCAGCAGTTTATACGGGGGTGAGACCCAGTACTTC. Translation: CASSLYGGETQYF.

The V gene is TRBV28, the J gene TRBJ1-5, with 7 bases lining up with TRBD1. The ends lost 7 bases at V and 0 bases at J; junction bases unmatched: 9. The CDR3 covers 16 residues. CDR1 and CDR2 from the germline V gene are MDHEN and SYDVKM. The CDR3: CASTYGTAHSNQPQHF. The CDR3 DNA reads as TGTGCCAGCACGTACGGGACAGCTCATAGCAATCAGCCCCAGCATTTT.

This clone was observed once. The chain recombines TRBV2 with TRBJ2-2, with D maybe TRBD1 (6 bases). The CDR3 is 14 amino acids. Germline-derived CDR1 and CDR2 are SNHLY and FYNNEI. Trimming removed 6 bases at V and 2 bases at J, with 10 bases between. The CDR3 reads CASRDSLNTGELFF. Here the CDR3 DNA reads TGTGCCAGCAGGGACAGTCTAAACACCGGGGAGCTGTTTTTT.

CDR3 bases: TGCGCCAGCAGTCTGGGACACAGGGGATTCTACTATGGCTACACCTTC. This translates into CASSLGHRGFYYGYTF. This chain uses TRBV5-1 with TRBJ1-2; 7 positions agree with TRBD1. Germline loops: CDR1 SGHRS, CDR2 YFSETQ. With 5 bases clipped from V and 3 bases from J, the junction kept 13 bases outside the gene matches. The CDR3 consists of 16 residues.

This clone was seen once. This chain links TRBV10-1 with TRBJ1-1; D remains unclear. The CDR3 is 12 amino acids. Germline assignment: CDR1 WNHNN and CDR2 SYGVQD (reference sequence). V dropped 7 bases and J dropped 6 bases, with 12 bases sitting between them. The CDR3 loop reads CASKEGPPEAFF. CDR3 bases: TGCGCCAGCAAGGAGGGCCCCCCTGAAGCTTTCTTT.